The 27 T cell receptor beta chains below all came from one sample that was sequenced in a study of multiple sclerosis patients with progressive multifocal leukoencephalopathy. The time point was: time of PML onset. The repertoire was sequenced with immunoSEQ multiplex PCR; TCRdb's copy has only in-frame clones and lacks some. The table lists tens of thousands of clones, 85% of them singletons, with 9.5% to 15% in the top ten. Material: PBMCs, obtained from a patient treated with natalizumab. The receptors derive from a woman in her twenties or thirties with progressive multifocal leukoencephalopathy.

The rearrangement joins TRBV11-2 to TRBJ2-7; tentatively, D is TRBD2 (8 bases). The CDR3 covers 15 residues. Trimming cost V 5 bases and J 6 bases, with 20 bases left between them. The germline V gene has CDR1 SGHAT and CDR2 FQNNGV. The CDR3 sequence: CASSHRGLEGGEQYF. CDR3 nucleotide sequence: TGTGCCAGCAGCCACAGGGGACTAGAAGGGGGCGAGCAGTACTTC. Filled out from reference TRBV11-2 and TRBJ2-7, the complete variable domain reads EAGVAQSPRYKIIEKRQSVAFWCNPISGHATLYWYQQILGQGPKLLIQFQNNGVVDDSQLPKDRFSAERLKGVDSTLKIQPAKLEDSAVYLCASSHRGLEGGEQYFGPGTRLTVT.

This chain connects TRBV28 to TRBJ2-7; D is perhaps TRBD1 (6 bases). V shed 2 bases and J shed 6 bases, with 11 bases lying between them. The CDR3 length is 13 residues. Germline V gene lookup returns CDR1 MDHEN and CDR2 SYDVKM. The CDR3 DNA is TGTGCCAGCAGTTTAGCAGGGGTTGGCGAGCAGTACTTC. Translated, it gives CASSLAGVGEQYF.

This sequence joins TRBV7-2 and TRBJ2-1; D perhaps matches TRBD1 (6 bases). This CDR3 has 13 residues. In germline, CDR1 is SGHTA, CDR2 FQGNSA. Trimming cost V 5 bases and J 12 bases, with 17 bases left between them. As DNA, the CDR3 is TGTGCCAGCAGCCCCCTATCTAGAGGGGGGCAGTTCTTC. Amino acids: CASSPLSRGGQFF.

This clone was picked up a small number of times. This sequence joins TRBV5-1 and TRBJ1-2, with D possibly TRBD1 on 6 matching bases. The CDR3 sequence is 15 residues long. The V end was cut by 0 bases, the J end by 8 bases, with 17 bases between. CDR1 is SGHRS and CDR2 is YFSETQ in the germline V gene. As DNA, the CDR3 is TGCGCCAGCAGCTTGGAGCCAGGGGCGGGGGCCGGCTACACCTTC. This translates into CASSLEPGAGAGYTF.

The chain employs TRBV2 and TRBJ2-3; D uncertain. CDR3 length: 12 residues. Germline CDR1 SNHLY, CDR2 FYNNEI. V lost 5 bases, J lost 4 bases, and 7 bases lay in between. In nucleotides, the CDR3 is TGTGCCAGCAGTCTAGACCCAGATACGCAGTATTTT. Protein product: CASSLDPDTQYF.

This chain uses TRBV5-1 with TRBJ2-2, with 9 nucleotides matching TRBD2. The length of the CDR3 is 17 residues. The J segment lost 4 bases and the V segment lost 0 bases, leaving 7 bases of the junction unmatched. CDR1 is SGHRS, CDR2 YFSETQ, per germline. The CDR3 DNA reads TGCGCCAGCAGCTTGGAACTCCTAGCGGGGTCCACCGGGGAGCTGTTTTTT. Its protein is CASSLELLAGSTGELFF.

The V and J genes are TRBV5-6 and TRBJ1-5; no reliable D call. From germline, CDR1 is SGHDT and CDR2 YYEEEE. This CDR3 contains 13 residues. V was clipped by 0 bases and J by 6 bases, with 7 bases between them. The CDR3 sequence is CASSLAYTQPQHF. CDR3 nucleotides: TGTGCCAGCAGCTTGGCCTATACTCAGCCCCAGCATTTT.

The CDR3 region has the DNA TGTGCCTGGAGTGACCTAGGCGGAACTAATGAAAAACTGTTTTTT. Translated: CAWSDLGGTNEKLFF. The V and J genes are TRBV30 and TRBJ1-4, with unresolved D. Trimming removed 1 base at V and 1 base at J, with 10 bases between. The CDR3 sequence is 15 residues long. Germline CDR1 is GTSNPN and CDR2 is SVGIG (reference sequence). Using reference TRBV30 and TRBJ1-4 for the parts outside the CDR3, the full variable domain is SQTIHQWPATLVQPVGSPLSLECTVEGTSNPNLYWYRQAAGRGLQLLFYSVGIGQISSEVPQNLSASRPQDRQFILSSKKLLLSDSGFYLCAWSDLGGTNEKLFFGSGTQLSVL.

The V call is TRBV7-3, the J call TRBJ1-6; D gene ambiguous. CDR1 SGHTA and CDR2 FQGTGA come from the germline V gene. This CDR3 is 14 amino acids long. Deletions cut 1 base from V and 10 bases from J, with 11 bases between. CDR3 bases: TGTGCCAGCAGCTTAAATACCCGAGGCTCACCCCTCCACTTT. Amino acids: CASSLNTRGSPLHF.

This clone was detected only once. The V and J genes are TRBV9 and TRBJ2-2, with a weak D call TRBD2 (6 bases). In germline, CDR1 is SGDLS, CDR2 YYNGEE. This CDR3 is 16 amino acids long. Trimming pared 1 base from V and 4 bases from J, leaving 14 bases between. CDR3 sequence (DNA): TGTGCCAGCAGCGTACGGCGGGATGTGAGCACCGGGGAGCTGTTTTTT. This translates into CASSVRRDVSTGELFF.

V is TRBV27 and J is TRBJ1-1; D not resolved. Looked up from germline, CDR1 is MNHEY and CDR2 is SMNVEV (reference sequence). Trimming took off 6 bases at V and 8 bases at J, with 10 bases between the two ends. The CDR3 runs to 11 residues. The CDR3: CASSLGLEAFF. The CDR3 nucleotides read TGTGCCAGCAGCCTCGGACTGGAAGCTTTCTTT.

The count of this clone is one. The V call is TRBV2, the J call TRBJ2-2; 8 bases are shared with TRBD2. Germline V CDR1 and CDR2: SNHLY, FYNNEI. V trimming: 6 bases; J trimming: 3 bases; junction bases outside the gene matches: 12. This CDR3 spans 17 amino acids. The CDR3 bases are TGTGCCAGCAGGGGGTTAGCGGGGACCATGGACACCGGGGAGCTGTTTTTT. Translated: CASRGLAGTMDTGELFF.

The gene calls are TRBV5-4 and TRBJ1-2; D not certain. V was pared by 4 bases and J by 2 bases, with 9 bases between. This CDR3 is 13 amino acids long. The germline V gene has CDR1 SGHNT and CDR2 YYREEE (reference sequence). This CDR3 reads CASSPDGNYGYTF. The CDR3 region has the DNA TGTGCCAGCAGCCCGGACGGGAACTATGGCTACACCTTC.

This chain joins TRBV5-5 and TRBJ2-2, with D unresolved. Deletions cut 2 bases from V and 9 bases from J, with 5 bases between. The germline V gene encodes CDR1 SGHKS and CDR2 YYEKEE (reference sequence). The CDR3 has 11 residues. The CDR3 protein is CASSLGWELFF. The CDR3 nucleotides read TGTGCCAGCAGCTTAGGGTGGGAGCTGTTTTTT. Variable domain in full (rest from reference TRBV5-5 and TRBJ2-2): DAGVTQSPTHLIKTRGQQVTLRCSPISGHKSVSWYQQVLGQGPQFIFQYYEKEERGRGNFPDRFSARQFPNYSSELNVNALLLGDSALYLCASSLGWELFFGEGSRLTVL.

The chain uses TRBV29-1 and TRBJ2-7; TRBD2 might be the D (5 bases). Looked up from germline, CDR1 is SQVTM and CDR2 is ANQGSEA. V dropped 6 bases and J dropped 5 bases, with 14 bases sitting between them. The length of the CDR3 is 12 residues. CDR3 nucleotides: TGCAGCGTGGCCGGGAACCAGGACGAGCAGTACTTC. Amino acids: CSVAGNQDEQYF.

The chain carries TRBV11-2 and TRBJ2-3; 9 bases line up with TRBD1. The CDR3 has 15 amino acids. V shed 5 bases, J shed 5 bases, and the junction held 8 bases outside the gene matches. CDR1 SGHAT and CDR2 FQNNGV come from the germline V gene. CDR3 protein: CASSGRDRERDTQYF. CDR3 sequence (DNA): TGTGCCAGCAGCGGCAGGGACAGGGAAAGAGATACGCAGTATTTT. Looking up the rest from reference TRBV11-2 and TRBJ2-3 gives the full variable domain: EAGVAQSPRYKIIEKRQSVAFWCNPISGHATLYWYQQILGQGPKLLIQFQNNGVVDDSQLPKDRFSAERLKGVDSTLKIQPAKLEDSAVYLCASSGRDRERDTQYFGPGTRLTVL.

This CDR3 is CASSQDDRGQPQHF. CDR3 coding DNA: TGTGCCAGCAGCCAAGACGACAGGGGTCAGCCCCAGCATTTT. The rearrangement uses TRBV4-2 and TRBJ1-5; TRBD1 aligns across 8 bases. V gave up 0 bases and J gave up 6 bases; unmatched junction bases: 1. This CDR3 comprises 14 residues. Germline V CDR1 and CDR2: LGHNA, YNFKEQ.

This chain joins TRBV27 and TRBJ2-7; D is possibly TRBD1 (6 bases). V was cut by 0 bases and J by 3 bases, with 21 bases left in between. This CDR3 region has 18 residues. Germline CDR1 MNHEY, CDR2 SMNVEV (reference sequence). The CDR3 region has the DNA TGTGCCAGCAGTTTATCGGCTTGGGGACAAGCCCCGCTCTACGAGCAGTACTTC. As protein: CASSLSAWGQAPLYEQYF.

The chain recombines TRBV5-1 with TRBJ2-2, with 10 bases matching TRBD1. CDR1 and CDR2 (germline): SGHRS, YFSETQ. The CDR3 is 16 amino acids. Trimming at V came to 3 bases and at J to 5 bases, leaving 7 bases not matched to a gene. The CDR3 is CASSSGQGSLTGELFF. The CDR3, as DNA: TGCGCCAGCAGCTCGGGACAGGGGAGTTTAACCGGGGAGCTGTTTTTT.

J is TRBJ2-7 and V is TRBV13; the D gene could be TRBD1 or TRBD2 (6 bases each). The CDR3 is 15 amino acids. The germline V and J ends were trimmed by 5 bases and 2 bases, with 16 bases remaining between them. The germline gives CDR1 PRHDT, CDR2 FYEKMQ (reference sequence). This CDR3 reads CASSRGGLTPYEQYF. CDR3 bases: TGTGCCAGCAGCCGAGGGGGGTTGACGCCCTACGAGCAGTACTTC.

This clone was observed a handful of times. The DNA of the CDR3 is TGTGCCAGCAGCGGGGGACAGGGGGAGACAGATACGCAGTATTTT. Residues: CASSGGQGETDTQYF. The J gene is TRBJ2-3, the V gene TRBV9; 11 bases are a match to TRBD1. Per the germline V gene, CDR1 is SGDLS and CDR2 is YYNGEE. V dropped 3 bases and J dropped 3; count of bases not matched to a gene: 3. This CDR3 contains 15 residues.

CDR3 nucleotides: TGTGCCAGCTCACCACTAGCGGGAGATACGCAGTATTTT. It specifies CASSPLAGDTQYF. The chain couples TRBV18 to TRBJ2-3, with TRBD2 matching over 7 bases. Per germline, CDR1 KGHSH and CDR2 LQKENI. V lost 1 base and J lost 5; bases outside the gene matches: 0. This CDR3 is 13 amino acids long.

The J gene is TRBJ1-2, the V gene TRBV21-1; TRBD1 was called by the table and not checked on the DNA. TRBV21-1 is a known pseudogene. The CDR3 sequence is 13 residues long. The CDR3 DNA is TGTGCCAGCCGGGGACAGGGACTCTATGGCTACACCTTC. It yields the protein CASRGQGLYGYTF.

The rearrangement joins TRBV10-3 to TRBJ2-2; D is undetermined. Germline lookup yields CDR1 ENHRY and CDR2 SYGVKD. V was cut by 10 bases and J by 0 bases, with 12 bases left in between. This CDR3 has 14 residues. The CDR3 sequence: CATGTTSNTGELFF. In DNA form, the CDR3 reads TGTGCCACAGGTACCACCTCGAACACCGGGGAGCTGTTTTTT.

The chain uses TRBV5-5 and TRBJ2-1; D is possibly TRBD1 (6 bases). The CDR3 spans 13 residues. V lost 4 bases and J lost 10, with 15 bases in between. Germline V lookup: CDR1 SGHKS, CDR2 YYEKEE (reference sequence). The CDR3 is CASSRGQDLEQFF. The CDR3 DNA sequence: TGTGCCAGCAGCAGGGGACAAGATCTCGAGCAGTTCTTC.

The chain is built from TRBV19 and TRBJ1-5; D may be TRBD1 (6 bases). The CDR3 is 15 amino acids. Germline V lookup: CDR1 LNHDA, CDR2 SQIVND (reference sequence). V was clipped by 7 bases and J by 1 base, with 14 bases between them. The CDR3 bases are TGTGCCAGTAATCGGCCGGGGGCAAGCAATCAGCCCCAGCATTTT. Residues: CASNRPGASNQPQHF.

This clone appeared a few times. This chain connects TRBV2 to TRBJ2-7, with D uncertain. Between the trimmed V and J ends, which lost 5 bases and 0 bases, there was a span of 11 bases. The CDR3 extends over 14 amino acids. From germline, CDR1 is SNHLY and CDR2 FYNNEI. CDR3 in amino acids: CASSPQWGSYEQYF. CDR3 bases: TGTGCCAGCAGTCCCCAATGGGGCTCCTACGAGCAGTACTTC.